Following are 30 T cell receptor beta chains from one sample sequenced in a study of blood T cell repertoires in COVID-19. The assay was immunoSEQ multiplex PCR, and TCRdb's table has in-frame clones only and misses some. The sample holds 200,000 to 250,000 clones; roughly 90% are singletons and the top ten take under 3%. Sample: PBMCs or T cells enriched from blood (not recorded which). Every receptor here comes from a woman between 25 and 40 years old who had recovered from COVID-19.

The CDR3 DNA sequence: TGTGCCAGCAGGGTTAACAACTATAATTCACCCCTCCACTTT. Residues: CASRVNNYNSPLHF. The V gene is TRBV6-5, the J gene TRBJ1-6; no definite D call. CDR3 length equals 14 residues. V gave up 6 bases and J gave up 3 bases, with 9 bases separating them. Germline loops: CDR1 MNHEY, CDR2 SVGAGI.

J is TRBJ2-2 and V is TRBV2, with 13 bases that match TRBD2. The CDR3 is made up of 16 amino acids. J lost 2 bases, V lost 6 bases, and 3 bases had no gene match. Germline loops: CDR1 SNHLY, CDR2 FYNNEI. In nucleotides, the CDR3 is TGTGCCAGCAGACGACTAGCGGGGGGCAACACCGGGGAGCTGTTTTTT. The encoded protein is CASRRLAGGNTGELFF.

The table lists this clone with a few counts. V gene TRBV19 combines with J gene TRBJ1-1; TRBD1 might be the D (6 bases). The CDR3 spans 16 residues. Germline V gene sequence: CDR1 LNHDA, CDR2 SQIVND (reference sequence). V was shortened by 5 bases and J by 1 base, with 17 bases between the two germline ends. Here the CDR3 DNA reads TGTGCCAGTAGTTCTATCAAGGGGGGGTGGAACACTGAAGCTTTCTTT. As protein: CASSSIKGGWNTEAFF.

This chain links TRBV15 with TRBJ1-1, with unresolved D. Germline CDR1 and CDR2: LNHNV and YYDKDF (reference sequence). The CDR3 contains 14 residues. V was cut by 1 base and J by 7 bases, with 13 bases left in between. The DNA for the CDR3 is TGTGCCACCAGCAGAGTAGGAGGCTGGGGTGAAGCTTTCTTT. It is translated as CATSRVGGWGEAFF.

The gene calls are TRBV6-2 or TRBV6-3 and TRBJ2-3; D perhaps matches TRBD1 (5 bases). V gave up 5 bases and J gave up 2 bases, with 17 bases separating them. Germline lookup yields CDR1 MNHEY and CDR2 SVGEGT. The CDR3 is 16 amino acids. The chain's CDR3 is CASSIRGPSATDTQYF. The CDR3 nucleotides read TGTGCCAGCAGTATAAGGGGTCCCTCCGCCACAGATACGCAGTATTTT.

V is TRBV18 and J is TRBJ1-2, with D tentatively TRBD1 (6 bases). CDR3 size: 14 residues. Germline CDR1 is KGHSH and CDR2 is LQKENI. V gave up 2 bases and J gave up 4 bases, with 11 bases separating them. CDR3 loop: CASSPTGTRYGYTF. CDR3 DNA sequence: TGTGCCAGCTCACCAACAGGGACCCGCTATGGCTACACCTTC.

This clone was observed once. The J gene is TRBJ1-3, the V gene TRBV4-2; the D gene is possibly TRBD1 (6 bases). There are 16 residues in the CDR3. The germline V gene encodes CDR1 LGHNA and CDR2 YNFKEQ. Trimming removed 4 bases at V and 4 bases at J, with 17 bases between. CDR3 region: CASSRRLQGSGNTIYF. The CDR3 DNA is TGTGCCAGCAGCCGCCGCCTACAGGGTTCCGGAAACACCATATATTTT.

This clone was counted once. As DNA, the CDR3 is TGTGCCAGCAGCGACCCCAGGGGCTCGGATGAAAAACTGTTTTTT. Translating gives CASSDPRGSDEKLFF. The chain uses TRBV11-2 and TRBJ1-4; D may be TRBD1 (6 bases). Germline CDR1 and CDR2: SGHAT and FQNNGV. The V end lost 5 bases, the J end lost 6 bases, and 16 bases lay between the germline ends. The CDR3 consists of 15 residues. Variable domain in full (rest from reference TRBV11-2 and TRBJ1-4): EAGVAQSPRYKIIEKRQSVAFWCNPISGHATLYWYQQILGQGPKLLIQFQNNGVVDDSQLPKDRFSAERLKGVDSTLKIQPAKLEDSAVYLCASSDPRGSDEKLFFGSGTQLSVL.

This clone occurred a few times. The V gene is TRBV27, the J gene TRBJ1-6, with a possible D match to TRBD1 (6 bases). Between the trimmed V and J ends, which lost 2 bases and 10 bases, there was a span of 9 bases. In germline, CDR1 is MNHEY, CDR2 SMNVEV (reference sequence). This CDR3 region has 13 residues. DNA for the CDR3: TGTGCCAGCAGTTTAACAGGGCGATCACCCCTCCACTTT. This sequence encodes CASSLTGRSPLHF.

This clone was found a few times. Additional DNA sequences in this sample encode the identical CDR3. This chain links TRBV3-1 (or the pseudogene TRBV3-2) with TRBJ1-5; tentative D call: TRBD1 (5 bases). Trimming removed 4 bases at V and 4 bases at J, with 8 bases between. Germline CDR1 and CDR2: LGHDT and YNNKEL (reference sequence). The CDR3 spans 13 residues. CDR3 DNA: TGTGCCAGCAGCCCCGACAGAAATCAGCCCCAGCATTTT. It yields the protein CASSPDRNQPQHF.

This chain connects TRBV4-1 to TRBJ1-1; tentatively, D is TRBD1 (5 bases). Germline CDR1 reads MGHRA; CDR2 reads YSYEKL. The V gene lost 3 bases and the J gene lost 2 bases, with 13 bases spanning the gap. The CDR3 is made up of 15 amino acids. The CDR3 DNA reads TGCGCCAGCAGCCACGGCGACAGACTCAACACTGAAGCTTTCTTT. Protein product: CASSHGDRLNTEAFF.

The V gene is TRBV5-1, the J gene TRBJ1-3; D call uncertain. Germline CDR1 and CDR2: SGHRS and YFSETQ. V lost 4 bases and J lost 1, with 9 bases in between. The CDR3 runs to 14 residues. The CDR3 spells CASSPGLSGNTIYF. The CDR3 region has the DNA TGCGCCAGCAGCCCGGGTCTATCTGGAAACACCATATATTTT.

The chain employs TRBV7-9 and TRBJ1-2, with 8 bases identical to TRBD1. The germline CDR1 and CDR2 sequences are SEHNR and FQNEAQ (reference sequence). CDR3 size: 14 residues. Trimming took 4 bases from V and 8 from J; bases not matched to a gene: 9. CDR3 residues: CASSSGQGRGGYTF. CDR3 nucleotide sequence: TGTGCCAGCAGCTCCGGACAGGGACGTGGGGGCTACACCTTC.

This chain uses TRBV10-3 with TRBJ1-3, with unresolved D. The CDR3 contains 15 residues. Trimming removed 7 bases from V and 3 bases from J, with 16 bases in between. The germline gives CDR1 ENHRY, CDR2 SYGVKD. The CDR3 DNA is TGTGCCATCACGTTCCGGCCCGGAGATGGAAACACCATATATTTT. As protein: CAITFRPGDGNTIYF.

The CDR3, as DNA: TGTGCCAGCAGCCCGGGACACGATAATTCACCCCTCCACTTT. Translated: CASSPGHDNSPLHF. This sequence joins TRBV5-6 and TRBJ1-6; possibly TRBD1 for D (6 bases). The germline V gene has CDR1 SGHDT and CDR2 YYEEEE. The CDR3 is made up of 14 amino acids. Trimming left V 4 bases short and J 5 bases short, with 10 bases between.

This clone came up many times. The V call is TRBV27, the J call TRBJ2-7; 8 bases agree with TRBD2. V shed 3 bases, J shed 0 bases, and the junction held 1 base outside the gene matches. This CDR3 has 14 residues. Per germline, CDR1 MNHEY and CDR2 SMNVEV (reference sequence). The CDR3 reads CASSLSGGSYEQYF. The CDR3 DNA follows: TGTGCCAGCAGTTTGAGCGGGGGCTCCTACGAGCAGTACTTC.

The chain couples TRBV4-3 to TRBJ1-5; D not certain. This CDR3 is 15 amino acids long. V was cut by 3 bases and J by 7 bases, with 16 bases left in between. Per the germline V gene, CDR1 is LGHNA and CDR2 is YSLEER. This CDR3 is CASSQESVFGQPQHF. Here the CDR3 DNA reads TGCGCCAGCAGCCAGGAGTCGGTCTTCGGGCAGCCCCAGCATTTT.

The chain links TRBV6-5 to TRBJ1-2; TRBD1 matches 9 bases. J gave up 4 bases and V 6 bases, and 9 bases lay outside the gene matches. In germline, CDR1 is MNHEY, CDR2 SVGAGI. CDR3 length: 15 residues. The CDR3 region is CASSLTGTGLYGYTF. The CDR3 bases are TGTGCCAGCAGCCTTACCGGGACAGGGCTCTATGGCTACACCTTC.

CDR3 DNA: TGTGCCAGTAGCGCGTTCTCTGGAAACACCATATATTTT. The encoded protein is CASSAFSGNTIYF. The chain couples TRBV19 to TRBJ1-3; D gene unclear. This CDR3 has 13 amino acids. CDR1 is LNHDA and CDR2 is SQIVND in the germline V gene (reference sequence). V was clipped by 6 bases and J by 0 bases, with 6 bases between them.

V is TRBV15 and J is TRBJ2-3; 8 bases are shared with TRBD1. Germline V CDR1 and CDR2: LNHNV, YYDKDF (reference sequence). This CDR3 has 16 residues. V was pared by 0 bases and J by 1 base, with 3 bases of the junction left unmatched. DNA for the CDR3: TGTGCCACCAGCAGAGATCTGGGACAGGGCACAGATACGCAGTATTTT. As protein: CATSRDLGQGTDTQYF.

This clone was counted a few times. The rearrangement joins TRBV7-2 to TRBJ2-5, with 7 bases that match TRBD2. From germline, CDR1 is SGHTA and CDR2 FQGNSA. The junction had 8 bases not matched to a gene; V was cut back by 3 bases and J by 7 bases. The CDR3 spans 14 residues. CDR3 sequence reads: CASSLASGRRTQYF. The CDR3, as DNA: TGTGCCAGCAGCTTGGCTAGCGGTCGTCGGACCCAGTACTTC.

This clone was counted a few times. The gene calls are TRBV19 and TRBJ1-1; no reliable D call. From germline, CDR1 is LNHDA and CDR2 SQIVND (reference sequence). The CDR3 covers 13 residues. Trimming took 0 bases from V and 5 from J, leaving 7 bases between them. The CDR3 loop reads CASSIDPVTEAFF. The CDR3 nucleotides are TGTGCCAGTAGTATAGACCCGGTTACTGAAGCTTTCTTT. The full variable domain, rest sourced from reference TRBV19 and TRBJ1-1, is DGGITQSPKYLFRKEGQNVTLSCEQNLNHDAMYWYRQDPGQGLRLIYYSQIVNDFQKGDIAEGYSVSREKKESFPLTVTSAQKNPTAFYLCASSIDPVTEAFFGQGTRLTVV.

CDR3 sequence reads: CASSLTVSSGNTIYF. In nucleotides, the CDR3 is TGTGCCAGCAGCCTTACAGTCAGCTCTGGAAACACCATATATTTT. The rearrangement uses TRBV7-6 and TRBJ1-3; no firm D call. The germline V and J ends were trimmed by 5 bases and 0 bases, with 11 bases remaining between them. The CDR3 loop spans 15 amino acids. Germline V CDR1 and CDR2: SGHVS, FNYEAQ.

The V and J genes are TRBV7-9 and TRBJ1-6; perhaps TRBD1 as D (5 bases). The CDR3 has 14 amino acids. The V end lost 1 base, the J end lost 7 bases, and 8 bases lay between the germline ends. CDR1 is SEHNR and CDR2 is FQNEAQ in the germline V gene (reference sequence). The CDR3 DNA reads as TGTGCCAGCAGCTTAGATGGGGGGAATTCACCCCTCCACTTT. This translates into CASSLDGGNSPLHF.

Concerning this clone itself: The sample contains more than one DNA sequence encoding this CDR3. The chain recombines TRBV19 with TRBJ2-1, with 7 bases identical to TRBD2. The junction had 1 base not matched to a gene; V was cut back by 1 base and J by 7 bases. Germline CDR1 and CDR2: LNHDA and SQIVND (reference sequence). The CDR3 sequence is 13 residues long. The CDR3 coding sequence is TGTGCCAGTAGTATAGGGGGAGGGAATGAGCAGTTCTTC. Encoded protein: CASSIGGGNEQFF.

The chain carries TRBV19 and TRBJ2-3, with 9 bases fitting TRBD2. Germline CDR1 is LNHDA and CDR2 is SQIVND (reference sequence). The CDR3 runs 16 residues. The trim removed 6 bases at V and 6 bases at J, leaving 13 bases unmatched. The CDR3, as DNA: TGTGCCAGTAGCCCGCGGGGGGGCGGGAGGTGGGATACGCAGTATTTT. Encoded protein: CASSPRGGGRWDTQYF. The variable domain in full, with the rest retrieved from reference TRBV19 and TRBJ2-3, is DGGITQSPKYLFRKEGQNVTLSCEQNLNHDAMYWYRQDPGQGLRLIYYSQIVNDFQKGDIAEGYSVSREKKESFPLTVTSAQKNPTAFYLCASSPRGGGRWDTQYFGPGTRLTVL.

J is TRBJ2-7 and V is TRBV28, with a weak D call TRBD2 (5 bases). V lost 6 bases to trimming and J lost 7 bases, with 13 bases between them. Germline CDR1 and CDR2: MDHEN and SYDVKM. The CDR3 contains 12 residues. Written as DNA, the CDR3 is TGTGCCAGCAGCGAGGGAACGAGGGAGCAGTACTTC. The encoded protein is CASSEGTREQYF.

The chain employs TRBV3-1 (or the pseudogene TRBV3-2) and TRBJ1-2, with a weak D call TRBD1 (5 bases). The CDR3 totals 15 residues. Per the germline V gene, CDR1 is LGHDT and CDR2 is YNNKEL (reference sequence). The V and J ends lost 0 bases and 4 bases respectively, with 12 bases between them. CDR3 loop: CASSQEVGRVYGYTF. For the CDR3, the DNA is TGTGCCAGCAGCCAAGAGGTGGGCAGGGTCTATGGCTACACCTTC.

This chain joins TRBV4-2 and TRBJ2-3; 12 positions match TRBD2. The V gene's germline CDR1 is LGHNA and CDR2 YNFKEQ. CDR3 length: 16 amino acids. J was trimmed by 3 bases and V by 4 bases; bases with no gene match: 5. The CDR3 region is CASSPRTSGETDTQYF. CDR3 bases: TGTGCCAGCAGCCCGCGGACTAGCGGGGAGACAGATACGCAGTATTTT.

The J gene is TRBJ1-1, the V gene TRBV19, with TRBD1 identical over 8 bases. Germline V gives CDR1 LNHDA, CDR2 SQIVND (reference sequence). This CDR3 has 14 residues. V shed 4 bases, J shed 5 bases, and the junction held 6 bases outside the gene matches. Here the CDR3 reads CASSTRQGITEAFF. DNA for the CDR3: TGTGCCAGTAGTACCCGACAGGGGATAACTGAAGCTTTCTTT. Together with reference TRBV19 and TRBJ1-1, the CDR3 gives the full variable domain: DGGITQSPKYLFRKEGQNVTLSCEQNLNHDAMYWYRQDPGQGLRLIYYSQIVNDFQKGDIAEGYSVSREKKESFPLTVTSAQKNPTAFYLCASSTRQGITEAFFGQGTRLTVV.